Sequencing of this TCR beta chain was carried out in a study of OX40 agonist ivuxolimab in advanced cancers. Points from the study as a whole: Clonal expansion was seen in CD4+ and CD8+ blood T cells by week 6 at 0.1 to 3.0 mg/kg. What antigens the expanded peripheral T cells recognized was never established.

V lost 5 bases to trimming and J lost 4 bases, with 14 bases between them. The germline gives CDR1 SGHTA, CDR2 FQGNSA. The CDR3 runs 14 residues. Peripheral blood came from all dose cohorts at three timepoints. Data came from immunoSEQ multiplex PCR; TCRdb stores just in-frame clones and leaves some out. In the table there are nearly 110,000 clones, 90% of which are singletons. With regard to this clone: Its antigen is unidentified.

The origin of this receptor is an adult with an advanced solid tumor such as melanoma, head and neck, liver or kidney cancer. The gene calls are TRBV7-2 and TRBJ2-5, with D possibly being TRBD1 (6 bases). Sequencing used CD4+ or CD8+ T cells sorted from blood, obtained in a trial of the OX40 agonist ivuxolimab. The CDR3 loop reads CASSRRGIGETQYF. CDR3 DNA sequence: TGTGCCAGCAGCCGCAGGGGCATCGGAGAGACCCAGTACTTC.